Presented here are 31 T cell receptor beta chains from one specimen sequenced in a study of blood T cells in healthy people across ages. The use of a sample-barcoded 5' primer and a J-beta primer mix characterized a second PCR of 7 to 11 cycles. MiXCR was run by TCRdb on the 5' RACE reads, yielding one entry per CDR3 protein. The data hold over a million distinct CDR3 sequences, with approximately 59% observed a single time. Sequenced: blood. The receptor source for this set is a man younger than 35 in good health.

The chain uses TRBV7-9 and TRBJ2-5, with D tentatively TRBD2 (5 bases). The CDR3 covers 15 residues. Trimming left V 3 bases short and J 3 bases short, with 14 bases between. Germline CDR1 reads SEHNR; CDR2 reads FQNEAQ (reference sequence). The CDR3 nucleotides read TGTGCCAGCAGCTTTTCTGGACTGGACGAAGAGACCCAGTACTTC. The encoded protein is CASSFSGLDEETQYF.

The chain has TRBV20-1 and TRBJ2-5, with 11 nucleotides matching TRBD2. The CDR3 is made up of 15 amino acids. Trimming cost V 6 bases and J 0 bases; bases outside gene matches: 6. CDR1 is DFQATT and CDR2 is SNEGSKA in the germline V gene (reference sequence). CDR3 in DNA: TGCAGTGCGATAACTAGCGGGGGTTACCAAGAGACCCAGTACTTC. Protein: CSAITSGGYQETQYF.

The genes are TRBV6-5 and TRBJ2-7; possibly TRBD2 for D (5 bases). This CDR3 has 15 residues. Germline loops: CDR1 MNHEY, CDR2 SVGAGI. Trimming took 2 bases from V and 0 from J, leaving 11 bases between them. The CDR3 spells CASSYGSEGSYEQYF. Written as DNA, the CDR3 is TGTGCCAGCAGTTACGGGAGCGAAGGCTCCTACGAGCAGTACTTC.

This sequence joins TRBV7-2 and TRBJ2-3, with D tentatively TRBD2 (6 bases). The germline V gene has CDR1 SGHTA and CDR2 FQGNSA. The CDR3 consists of 17 residues. Deletions cut 5 bases from V and 2 bases from J, with 20 bases between. As DNA, the CDR3 is TGTGCCAGCAGCCAACGGAGGGAGGTTTGGGTCACAGATACGCAGTATTTT. It encodes CASSQRREVWVTDTQYF.

The chain recombines TRBV13 with TRBJ2-5; D is ambiguous. The CDR3 loop spans 13 amino acids. With 2 bases removed from V and 3 bases from J, the gap between germline ends came to 7 bases. CDR1 is PRHDT and CDR2 is FYEKMQ in the germline V gene (reference sequence). As DNA, the CDR3 is TGTGCCAGCAGCTTATCTACAGAAGAGACCCAGTACTTC. Protein product: CASSLSTEETQYF.

A few counts support this clonotype. The chain employs TRBV2 and TRBJ2-3, with unresolved D. V dropped 9 bases and J dropped 0 bases, with 10 bases sitting between them. The CDR3 runs to 13 residues. CDR1 is SNHLY and CDR2 is FYNNEI in the germline V gene. CDR3 in DNA: TGTGCCAGGGCGCCGGCGAGCACAGATACGCAGTATTTT. This gives the protein CARAPASTDTQYF.

This chain uses TRBV21-1 with TRBJ2-4; TRBD2, the table's D call, lacks a check against the DNA. TRBV21-1 is tagged as a pseudogene. The CDR3 consists of 18 residues. CDR3 DNA sequence: TGTGCCAGCAGCAAAAGAACTAGCGGGAGCGTTGGAGGGGACATTCAGTACTTC. Its translation is CASSKRTSGSVGGDIQYF.

The CDR3 nucleotides are TGTGCCAGCAGCTTAGCAGGGACAGGGACATTTGGCTACACCTTC. Translation: CASSLAGTGTFGYTF. The rearrangement joins TRBV7-9 to TRBJ1-2; TRBD1 matches at 9 bases. V shed 0 bases, J shed 7 bases, and the junction held 6 bases outside the gene matches. CDR3 size: 15 residues. Germline-derived CDR1 and CDR2 are SEHNR and FQNEAQ (reference sequence).

The chain recombines TRBV9 with TRBJ2-1, with D perhaps matching TRBD1 or TRBD2 (5 bases each). This CDR3 has 15 amino acids. Germline CDR1 SGDLS, CDR2 YYNGEE. V lost 5 bases and J 10 bases, leaving 22 bases between the germline ends. As DNA, the CDR3 is TGTGCCAGCAGTGGGACCCTTCCGGGCAGAGGGGAGCAGTTCTTC. Encoded protein: CASSGTLPGRGEQFF.

This sequence joins TRBV27 and TRBJ1-5, with unresolved D. Germline lookup yields CDR1 MNHEY and CDR2 SMNVEV (reference sequence). With 1 base removed from V and 0 bases from J, the gap between germline ends came to 7 bases. The CDR3 consists of 15 residues. CDR3 sequence reads: CASSLLGDSNQPQHF. The CDR3 DNA reads as TGTGCCAGCAGTTTATTGGGCGATAGCAATCAGCCCCAGCATTTT.

This clonotype was seen repeatedly, ten times or more. A junction end diverges from the germline sequence, so it may reflect a read error. This chain links TRBV5-1 with TRBJ2-7, with TRBD1 matching over 9 bases. Germline assignment: CDR1 SGHRS and CDR2 YFSETQ. The CDR3 has 13 amino acids. CDR3 nucleotide sequence: TGTGCCAGCAGTATGGGACAGGGATACGAGCAGTACTTC. Protein product: CASSMGQGYEQYF. The full variable domain, its missing parts supplied by reference TRBV5-1 and TRBJ2-7, is KAGVTQTPRYLIKTRGQQVTLSCSPISGHRSVSWYQQTPGQGLQFLFEYFSETQRNKGNFPGRFSGRQFSNSRSEMNVSTLELGDSALYLCASSMGQGYEQYFGPGTRLTVT.

The CDR3 loop is CASSYEPGLALYEQYF. CDR3 DNA: TGTGCCAGCAGTTACGAACCGGGACTAGCCCTCTACGAGCAGTACTTC. V usage is TRBV5-6 and J usage is TRBJ2-7, with 9 positions matching TRBD2. The CDR3 sequence is 16 residues long. Germline-derived CDR1 and CDR2 are SGHDT and YYEEEE. The junction had 12 bases not matched to a gene; V was cut back by 5 bases and J by 3 bases. The whole variable domain, filled in from reference TRBV5-6 and TRBJ2-7, reads DAGVTQSPTHLIKTRGQQVTLRCSPKSGHDTVSWYQQALGQGPQFIFQYYEEEERQRGNFPDRFSGHQFPNYSSELNVNALLLGDSALYLCASSYEPGLALYEQYFGPGTRLTVT.

This chain connects TRBV2 to TRBJ2-1, with D hard to call. The V and J ends lost 5 bases and 15 bases respectively, with 14 bases between them. CDR3 length: 11 residues. The V gene's germline CDR1 is SNHLY and CDR2 FYNNEI. The CDR3 loop is CASSTTNYRFF. The CDR3 DNA reads as TGTGCCAGCAGTACTACAAATTATCGGTTCTTC.

This clonotype was found a few times. The chain employs TRBV5-1 and TRBJ1-5; D remains ambiguous. The V gene lost 0 bases and the J gene lost 4 bases, with 5 bases spanning the gap. The CDR3 covers 13 residues. The V gene's germline CDR1 is SGHRS and CDR2 YFSETQ. The CDR3 loop is CASSLDQNQPQHF. The CDR3 coding sequence is TGCGCCAGCAGCTTGGATCAGAATCAGCCCCAGCATTTT.

V and J are TRBV6-1 and TRBJ2-7, with 7 positions matching TRBD1. CDR1 MNHNS and CDR2 SASEGT come from the germline V gene. V shed 4 bases, J shed 0 bases, and the junction held 6 bases outside the gene matches. The CDR3 loop spans 15 amino acids. The CDR3, as DNA: TGTGCCAGCAGTGGGGACAGATATAGCTCCTACGAGCAGTACTTC. Its translation is CASSGDRYSSYEQYF.

This clonotype occurred once. The V call is TRBV10-3, the J call TRBJ2-7; 7 positions match TRBD2. V lost 3 bases, J lost 5 bases, and 13 bases stayed unmatched. Germline V gene sequence: CDR1 ENHRY, CDR2 SYGVKD. This CDR3 has 16 residues. DNA of the CDR3: TGTGCCATCAGTGACCCCGGGGGGAGAGTAGACCACGAGCAGTACTTC. Amino acid sequence: CAISDPGGRVDHEQYF.

V is TRBV3-1 and J is TRBJ2-1, with TRBD1 matching over 10 bases. The germline V gene has CDR1 LGHDT and CDR2 YNNKEL (reference sequence). CDR3 size: 16 residues. V was clipped by 5 bases and J by 2 bases; unmatched bases: 6. CDR3 nucleotides: TGTGCCAGCAGCGACCGACAGGGGGCCGCCTACAATGAGCAGTTCTTC. Translated, it gives CASSDRQGAAYNEQFF.

The rearrangement links TRBV20-1 to TRBJ2-3, with a weak D call TRBD2 (7 bases). Trimming removed 3 bases from V and 0 bases from J, with 16 bases in between. Looked up from germline, CDR1 is DFQATT and CDR2 is SNEGSKA (reference sequence). The CDR3 covers 16 residues. The CDR3 loop is CSASTAGEGSTDTQYF. The CDR3 DNA reads as TGCAGTGCTAGTACCGCAGGGGAGGGCAGCACAGATACGCAGTATTTT.

The chain carries TRBV9 and TRBJ2-1; D is uncertain. The CDR3 is 13 residues long. The germline V gene has CDR1 SGDLS and CDR2 YYNGEE. The V end lost 5 bases, the J end lost 5 bases, and 11 bases lay between the germline ends. The DNA for the CDR3 is TGTGCCAGCAGGCCCGGTTCCCACAATGAGCAGTTCTTC. It translates to CASRPGSHNEQFF. Complete variable domain (other parts from reference TRBV9 and TRBJ2-1): DSGVTQTPKHLITATGQRVTLRCSPRSGDLSVYWYQQSLDQGLQFLIQYYNGEERAKGNILERFSAQQFPDLHSELNLSSLELGDSALYFCASRPGSHNEQFFGPGTRLTVL.

The chain carries TRBV5-1 and TRBJ2-5; TRBD2 matches at 10 bases. TRBJ2-7 matches the DNA end more closely, so the J call is doubtful. This CDR3 comprises 15 residues. The germline V gene has CDR1 SGHRS and CDR2 YFSETQ. CDR3: CASSSVPSGGYEQYF. The CDR3, as DNA: TGCGCCAGCAGCTCAGTTCCTAGCGGGGGCTACGAGCAGTACTTC.

The rearrangement uses TRBV7-2 and TRBJ2-1, with 7 bases that match TRBD2. With V trimmed by 3 bases and J by 2 bases, 4 bases remained unmatched. The CDR3 has 15 amino acids. Per germline, CDR1 SGHTA and CDR2 FQGNSA. The CDR3 sequence: CASSFPSGTYNEQFF. For the CDR3, the DNA is TGTGCCAGCAGCTTTCCAAGCGGGACCTACAATGAGCAGTTCTTC.

This clonotype was picked up a small number of times. This chain joins TRBV7-2 and TRBJ2-4; TRBD1 agrees at 7 bases. CDR1 and CDR2 (germline): SGHTA, FQGNSA. Trimming removed 5 bases from V and 6 bases from J; junction bases left unmatched: 7. This CDR3 has 14 amino acids. The CDR3 loop is CASSQDRARNIQYF. CDR3 bases: TGTGCCAGCAGCCAAGACAGGGCCCGAAACATTCAGTACTTC.

V gene TRBV30 combines with J gene TRBJ2-7, with TRBD1 identical over 10 bases. The length of the CDR3 is 14 residues. V shed 0 bases, J shed 4 bases, and the junction held 3 bases outside the gene matches. Germline V gene data show CDR1 as GTSNPN and CDR2 as SVGIG (reference sequence). The CDR3 region has the DNA TGTGCCTGGAGTGTGGGGACAGGGGAATACGAGCAGTACTTC. Amino acids: CAWSVGTGEYEQYF.

V usage is TRBV6-5 and J usage is TRBJ1-2; 8 bases map to TRBD1. This CDR3 has 13 amino acids. The V gene's germline CDR1 is MNHEY and CDR2 SVGAGI. V lost 6 bases to trimming and J lost 10 bases; unmatched junction nucleotides: 10. CDR3 DNA: TGTGCCAGCAGGGAAACAGGGGGTGATGTCTACACCTTC. Amino acid sequence: CASRETGGDVYTF.

This clonotype was seen more than once but under ten times. This chain links TRBV15 with TRBJ1-4, with D uncertain. Germline-derived CDR1 and CDR2 are LNHNV and YYDKDF (reference sequence). The length of the CDR3 is 13 residues. V was pared by 0 bases and J by 7 bases, with 6 bases between. CDR3 residues: CATSRDLAEKLFF. The CDR3 nucleotides read TGTGCCACCAGCAGAGATCTAGCTGAAAAACTGTTTTTT.

This chain connects TRBV20-1 to TRBJ2-7; 10 bases are shared with TRBD1. The V gene's germline CDR1 is DFQATT and CDR2 SNEGSKA (reference sequence). The CDR3 consists of 16 residues. The V and J ends lost 1 base and 0 bases, in that order; junction bases with no gene match: 6. Here the CDR3 DNA reads TGCAGTGCTAGAGTACGGGACAGGGGTATCTCCTACGAGCAGTACTTC. Encoded protein: CSARVRDRGISYEQYF.

The rearrangement joins TRBV10-2 to TRBJ1-1; 7 bases are a match to TRBD1. CDR1 is WSHSY, CDR2 SAAADI, per germline. The CDR3 length is 18 residues. After removal of 6 bases from V and 4 bases from J, the junction contained 20 bases not matched to a gene. CDR3 bases: TGCGCCAGCAGACCCGGTACAGGGGCGCGAAAAGGGTTCACTGAAGCTTTCTTT. It codes for CASRPGTGARKGFTEAFF.

The chain combines TRBV27 with TRBJ2-1, with D maybe TRBD2 (7 bases). The length of the CDR3 is 13 residues. V was trimmed by 5 bases and J by 12 bases, leaving 17 bases between them. The germline gives CDR1 MNHEY, CDR2 SMNVEV (reference sequence). The CDR3 reads CASSPSGARGQFF. The DNA for the CDR3 is TGTGCCAGCAGTCCGAGCGGGGCCAGGGGGCAGTTCTTC.

This clonotype is a singleton in its sample. This rearrangement joins TRBV20-1 to TRBJ2-3; no clear D. Trimming removed 6 bases from V and 4 bases from J, with 20 bases in between. CDR3 length: 15 amino acids. The V gene's germline CDR1 is DFQATT and CDR2 SNEGSKA (reference sequence). Written as DNA, the CDR3 is TGCAGTGCACACCGGGCCGCATTGCGCTCAGATACGCAGTATTTT. This gives the protein CSAHRAALRSDTQYF.

Details on this clonotype: Mismatch with germline at one junction end may stem from a read error. The J gene is TRBJ2-7, the V gene TRBV7-2, with D perhaps TRBD2 (7 bases). Per the germline V gene, CDR1 is SGHTA and CDR2 is FQGNSA. This CDR3 spans 16 amino acids. DNA for the CDR3: TGTGCCAGCAGCTTAGCGGAGGGGGGGCATCAATACGAACAGTACTTC. The encoded protein is CASSLAEGGHQYEQYF.

This clonotype was seen a few times. V and J are TRBV29-1 and TRBJ2-7, with D possibly being TRBD1 (6 bases). The germline gives CDR1 SQVTM, CDR2 ANQGSEA. The CDR3 totals 14 residues. Trimming left V 4 bases short and J 6 bases short, with 19 bases between. The CDR3 DNA follows: TGCAGCGTTGGAAACAGGGTGGGAATAAGCGAGCAGTACTTC. It translates to CSVGNRVGISEQYF.